A single sample is the source of the 28 T cell receptor beta chains below, sequenced in a study of blood T cell repertoires in COVID-19. The protocol was immunoSEQ multiplex PCR, while the TCRdb copy is restricted to in-frame clones and leaves out a portion. The table includes about 130,000 clones, approximately 77% detected once. Specimen: peripheral blood. These receptors came from a man older than 75 with acute or convalescent COVID-19.

The CDR3 bases are TGTGCCAGCAGTGAAACGGCAGGCCTCAGCGCTTTCTTT. It yields the protein CASSETAGLSAFF. The chain links TRBV6-1 to TRBJ1-1; D remains ambiguous. Germline CDR1 MNHNS, CDR2 SASEGT. V dropped 2 bases and J dropped 11 bases, with 15 bases sitting between them. The length of the CDR3 is 13 residues.

This chain links TRBV4-1 with TRBJ2-7; 7 positions match TRBD1. This CDR3 spans 17 amino acids. In germline, CDR1 is MGHRA, CDR2 YSYEKL. The V gene end was trimmed by 4 bases and the J gene end by 2 bases; junction bases not matched to a gene: 14. For the CDR3, the DNA is TGCGCCAGCAGCCGTATACCGCCGGGACAGAGACCCTACGAGCAGTACTTC. Translation: CASSRIPPGQRPYEQYF.

The gene calls are TRBV7-7 and TRBJ2-2, with D possibly matching TRBD1 (6 bases). With 4 bases removed from V and 6 bases from J, the gap between germline ends came to 15 bases. CDR1 is SSHAT, CDR2 FNYEAQ, per germline (reference sequence). This CDR3 spans 15 amino acids. The CDR3 spells CASSSQGYLSGELFF. Here the CDR3 DNA reads TGTGCCAGCAGCTCACAGGGATACTTGTCCGGGGAGCTGTTTTTT.

V gene TRBV3-1 (or the pseudogene TRBV3-2) combines with J gene TRBJ2-4, with TRBD2 identical over 12 bases. V gave up 3 bases and J gave up 0 bases; unmatched junction bases: 3. The germline CDR1 and CDR2 sequences are LGHDT and YNNKEL (reference sequence). This CDR3 region has 17 residues. The CDR3 is CASSHTSGGTAKNIQYF. CDR3 in DNA: TGTGCCAGCAGCCATACTAGCGGGGGGACAGCCAAAAACATTCAGTACTTC.

The V gene is TRBV7-2, the J gene TRBJ1-2; 10 bases agree with TRBD1. The J segment lost 2 bases and the V segment lost 4 bases, leaving 4 bases of the junction unmatched. This CDR3 is 15 amino acids long. The V gene's germline CDR1 is SGHTA and CDR2 FQGNSA. This CDR3 is CASSSQTGGNYGYTF. CDR3 sequence (DNA): TGTGCCAGCAGCTCCCAGACAGGGGGCAACTATGGCTACACCTTC.

The chain links TRBV28 to TRBJ1-3, with D possibly being TRBD1 (5 bases). The germline V gene encodes CDR1 MDHEN and CDR2 SYDVKM. CDR3 size: 14 residues. V gave up 6 bases and J gave up 3 bases, with 12 bases separating them. CDR3 sequence: CASSQTGYGNTIYF. CDR3 coding DNA: TGTGCCAGCAGCCAAACAGGATATGGAAACACCATATATTTT.

The chain recombines TRBV4-1 with TRBJ2-4; D gene unclear. The CDR3 loop spans 19 amino acids. V lost 0 bases and J 0 bases, leaving 18 bases between the germline ends. The germline gives CDR1 MGHRA, CDR2 YSYEKL. CDR3 loop: CASSQESGGSDLAKNIQYF. As DNA, the CDR3 is TGCGCCAGCAGCCAAGAATCTGGCGGATCAGACCTAGCCAAAAACATTCAGTACTTC.

The chain recombines TRBV24-1 with TRBJ2-1; 11 bases match TRBD1. This CDR3 is built from 19 residues. Trimming removed 3 bases from V and 4 bases from J; junction bases left unmatched: 13. Germline V gene lookup returns CDR1 KGHDR and CDR2 SFDVKD. The CDR3 DNA is TGTGCCACCAGTGATCCCCGGGACAGGGGGTTCCTTCTTTACAATGAGCAGTTCTTC. It encodes CATSDPRDRGFLLYNEQFF.

V is TRBV7-6 and J is TRBJ2-5; 8 bases line up with TRBD1. This CDR3 is built from 14 residues. CDR1 is SGHVS and CDR2 is FNYEAQ in the germline V gene. V lost 2 bases and J lost 5; bases outside the gene matches: 4. The CDR3 is CASSLPGGGETQYF. CDR3 DNA sequence: TGTGCCAGCAGCTTACCAGGGGGCGGGGAGACCCAGTACTTC.

The count of this clone is one. The chain joins TRBV4-3 to TRBJ1-5; 8 bases match TRBD1. This CDR3 is built from 14 residues. CDR1 and CDR2 (germline): LGHNA, YSLEER. V shed 4 bases and J 4 bases; nucleotides not matched to a gene: 3. The CDR3 bases are TGCGCCAGCAGCCCAGGACAGGGAAATCAGCCCCAGCATTTT. Its translation is CASSPGQGNQPQHF.

The chain joins TRBV19 to TRBJ2-1; 8 positions agree with TRBD1. The junction had 7 bases not matched to a gene; V was cut back by 3 bases and J by 3 bases. The CDR3 extends over 16 amino acids. Germline V gene sequence: CDR1 LNHDA, CDR2 SQIVND (reference sequence). CDR3 sequence: CASSISTGGIYNEQFF. CDR3 nucleotides: TGTGCCAGTAGTATCTCTACAGGGGGTATCTACAATGAGCAGTTCTTC.

The chain couples TRBV10-3 to TRBJ1-5; D unclear. V was cut by 3 bases and J by 1 base, with 13 bases left in between. Germline CDR1 and CDR2: ENHRY and SYGVKD. This CDR3 is built from 16 residues. The CDR3 DNA reads TGTGCCATCAGTGAAGGGTCCCCGGGGAGCAATCAGCCCCAGCATTTT. Amino acid sequence: CAISEGSPGSNQPQHF.

The V call is TRBV28, the J call TRBJ2-7; TRBD1 matches at 7 bases. This CDR3 has 16 amino acids. The V and J ends lost 5 bases and 2 bases, in that order; junction bases with no gene match: 12. Germline-derived CDR1 and CDR2 are MDHEN and SYDVKM. The CDR3, as DNA: TGTGCCAGCAGTCCCGCAGGGGGACAGAGAACCTACGAGCAGTACTTC. This codes for CASSPAGGQRTYEQYF.

A note on this clone: The sample carries other DNA sequences with the same CDR3. This rearrangement joins TRBV2 to TRBJ1-1; D gene ambiguous. The CDR3 sequence is 13 residues long. Per germline, CDR1 SNHLY and CDR2 FYNNEI. The germline V and J ends were trimmed by 2 bases and 5 bases, with 9 bases remaining between them. The CDR3: CASSEFGGTEAFF. The CDR3 bases are TGTGCCAGCAGTGAATTTGGAGGGACTGAAGCTTTCTTT.

The gene calls are TRBV2 and TRBJ2-2, with D unresolved. Trimming took off 3 bases at V and 5 bases at J, with 10 bases between the two ends. CDR3 length: 14 residues. Germline V gene lookup returns CDR1 SNHLY and CDR2 FYNNEI. This chain's CDR3 is CASSDATATGELFF. DNA for the CDR3: TGTGCCAGCAGTGACGCCACAGCTACCGGGGAGCTGTTTTTT.

The V call is TRBV6-5, the J call TRBJ2-3; D perhaps matches TRBD2 (5 bases). The CDR3 contains 14 residues. Germline V gene data show CDR1 as MNHEY and CDR2 as SVGAGI. Trimming cost V 5 bases and J 2 bases, with 11 bases left between them. CDR3 sequence: CASSRGLNTDTQYF. The DNA for the CDR3 is TGTGCCAGCAGTCGAGGACTGAACACAGATACGCAGTATTTT.

The chain combines TRBV7-9 with TRBJ1-6; 7 bases are a match to TRBD1. J was trimmed by 6 bases and V by 5 bases; bases with no gene match: 7. Germline CDR1 SEHNR, CDR2 FQNEAQ (reference sequence). This CDR3 comprises 15 residues. CDR3: CASSPLTGINSPLHF. CDR3 in DNA: TGTGCCAGCAGCCCGCTGACAGGGATTAATTCACCCCTCCACTTT.

The chain carries TRBV4-1 and TRBJ2-5; D is unresolved. Per germline, CDR1 MGHRA and CDR2 YSYEKL. V was shortened by 0 bases and J by 5 bases, with 4 bases between the two germline ends. This CDR3 region has 12 residues. CDR3 sequence reads: CASSQDRETQYF. CDR3 in DNA: TGCGCCAGCAGCCAAGACAGGGAGACCCAGTACTTC.

This sequence joins TRBV28 and TRBJ2-3; 8 bases match TRBD2. The germline CDR1 and CDR2 sequences are MDHEN and SYDVKM. V trimming: 8 bases; J trimming: 6 bases; junction bases outside the gene matches: 7. This CDR3 comprises 13 residues. CDR3 DNA: TGTGCCAGCCGGGGGGGGGCCGGTGATACGCAGTATTTT. Its translation is CASRGGAGDTQYF.

This clone was counted a single time. The CDR3, as DNA: TGTGCCAGCAGCCCCGAGGGGGATGGCTACACCTTC. This translates into CASSPEGDGYTF. The V call is TRBV6-2 or TRBV6-3, the J call TRBJ1-2; the D gene is possibly TRBD1 (6 bases). Trimming shortened V by 6 bases and J by 6 bases, and 11 bases separated the two germline ends. CDR3 length: 12 residues. CDR1 is MNHEY and CDR2 is SVGEGT in the germline V gene.

The chain recombines TRBV4-1 with TRBJ1-6; maybe TRBD1 (5 bases). The CDR3 length is 15 residues. From germline, CDR1 is MGHRA and CDR2 YSYEKL. The V end lost 0 bases, the J end lost 5 bases, and 8 bases lay between the germline ends. The CDR3 loop reads CASSQDETDNSPLHF. DNA for the CDR3: TGCGCCAGCAGCCAAGACGAGACAGATAATTCACCCCTCCACTTT.

This chain connects TRBV15 to TRBJ1-4, with D perhaps matching TRBD1 (6 bases). The CDR3 is 16 amino acids. With 5 bases removed from V and 5 bases from J, the gap between germline ends came to 18 bases. Germline V gene data show CDR1 as LNHNV and CDR2 as YYDKDF (reference sequence). DNA of the CDR3: TGTGCCACCAGCGGGGTCCGGGACAAGAAAAATGAAAAACTGTTTTTT. It translates to CATSGVRDKKNEKLFF.

V usage is TRBV29-1 and J usage is TRBJ1-4, with 7 bases lining up with TRBD1. The CDR3 loop spans 15 amino acids. Germline-derived CDR1 and CDR2 are SQVTM and ANQGSEA. V shed 7 bases, J shed 0 bases, and the junction held 8 bases outside the gene matches. CDR3 DNA sequence: TGCAGCGCCTCACAGGGGAGGTCAACTAATGAAAAACTGTTTTTT. This codes for CSASQGRSTNEKLFF.

This clone was counted a few times. V and J are TRBV4-1 and TRBJ1-1; D gene ambiguous. The ends were cut back, 4 bases at V and 7 bases at J, with 13 bases in the middle. Germline CDR1 and CDR2: MGHRA and YSYEKL. CDR3 length: 13 residues. The CDR3 loop is CASSRTEGFEAFF. In DNA, the CDR3 is TGCGCCAGCAGCCGAACAGAGGGTTTTGAAGCTTTCTTT.

V is TRBV18 and J is TRBJ1-5; D gene unclear. Germline loops: CDR1 KGHSH, CDR2 LQKENI. V gave up 6 bases and J gave up 4 bases, with 13 bases separating them. This CDR3 has 14 amino acids. This CDR3 is CASSAVADNQPQHF. DNA of the CDR3: TGTGCCAGCTCTGCCGTGGCAGATAATCAGCCCCAGCATTTT.

The chain is built from TRBV19 and TRBJ1-5, with 8 bases matching TRBD1. Germline lookup yields CDR1 LNHDA and CDR2 SQIVND (reference sequence). This CDR3 comprises 15 residues. Unmatched junction bases numbered 5, after V lost 7 bases and J lost 0 bases. The CDR3 protein is CASMPGQVSNQPQHF. The CDR3 coding sequence is TGTGCCAGTATGCCGGGACAGGTTAGCAATCAGCCCCAGCATTTT. The full variable domain, with the rest looked up from reference TRBV19 and TRBJ1-5, is DGGITQSPKYLFRKEGQNVTLSCEQNLNHDAMYWYRQDPGQGLRLIYYSQIVNDFQKGDIAEGYSVSREKKESFPLTVTSAQKNPTAFYLCASMPGQVSNQPQHFGDGTRLSIL.

The chain has TRBV3-1 (or the pseudogene TRBV3-2) and TRBJ2-7; 7 nucleotides match TRBD2. Losses at the gene ends were 1 base for V and 6 bases for J; bases not matched to a gene: 6. Germline-derived CDR1 and CDR2 are LGHDT and YNNKEL (reference sequence). The CDR3 covers 14 residues. CDR3 in DNA: TGTGCCAGCAGCCAAGGGGGAGGGGCCGGCGAGCAGTACTTC. It yields the protein CASSQGGGAGEQYF.

J is TRBJ1-5 and V is TRBV5-5, with 7 bases aligning to TRBD1. The CDR3 is 16 residues long. V shed 4 bases and J 7 bases; nucleotides not matched to a gene: 14. Germline V gene lookup returns CDR1 SGHKS and CDR2 YYEKEE (reference sequence). The CDR3 sequence is CASSTDVGTVYQPQHF. CDR3 nucleotide sequence: TGTGCCAGCAGCACGGACGTCGGGACAGTTTACCAGCCCCAGCATTTT.